This entry lists 28 T cell receptor beta chains sequenced from one sample in a study of CD4 T cell repertoires in COVID-19. Produced via immunoSEQ multiplex PCR; TCRdb's table is partial and in-frame only. Here the sample spans 65,000 to 95,000 clones, about 83% being singletons. The sample here was CD4+ T cells from peripheral blood, taken after recovery from COVID-19. The receptors shown here come from a human donor who had COVID-19.

Written as DNA, the CDR3 is TGTGCCAGCAGTTACAGTCCCTCGGAGACCCAGTACTTC. This encodes CASSYSPSETQYF. This rearrangement joins TRBV6-5 to TRBJ2-5; unclear D gene. This CDR3 comprises 13 residues. V lost 2 bases, J lost 5 bases, and 9 bases lay in between. Germline V CDR1 and CDR2: MNHEY, SVGAGI.

J is TRBJ2-5 and V is TRBV18, with 12 positions matching TRBD2. Trimming removed 3 bases from V and 6 bases from J; junction bases left unmatched: 5. Looked up from germline, CDR1 is KGHSH and CDR2 is LQKENI. There are 15 residues in the CDR3. The CDR3 loop is CASSPTTSGSKTQYF. In DNA form, the CDR3 reads TGTGCCAGCTCACCTACGACTAGCGGGAGTAAGACCCAGTACTTC.

The rearrangement links TRBV2 to TRBJ1-1; D remains ambiguous. Germline assignment: CDR1 SNHLY and CDR2 FYNNEI. The CDR3 has 12 amino acids. Deletions cut 4 bases from V and 2 bases from J, with 5 bases between. DNA for the CDR3: TGTGCCAGCAGTGGCACAAACACTGAAGCTTTCTTT. This sequence encodes CASSGTNTEAFF.

The rearrangement uses TRBV6-4 and TRBJ1-3, with unresolved D. This CDR3 is 18 amino acids long. Germline CDR1 is MRHNA and CDR2 is SNTAGT. The V and J ends lost 5 bases and 0 bases respectively, with 20 bases between them. CDR3: CASSRPGIKPSSGNTIYF. CDR3 sequence (DNA): TGTGCCAGCAGTAGACCCGGGATCAAACCTAGCTCTGGAAACACCATATATTTT.

As DNA, the CDR3 is TGTGCCAGCACTGTACAGGGAAAGGGGACTGAAGCTTTCTTT. Translating it yields CASTVQGKGTEAFF. The chain has TRBV28 and TRBJ1-1; perhaps TRBD1 as D (6 bases). Between the trimmed V and J ends, which lost 7 bases and 5 bases, there was a span of 17 bases. From germline, CDR1 is MDHEN and CDR2 SYDVKM. The CDR3 length is 14 residues.

Concerning this clone itself: Compared with germline, one end of the junction differs, possibly owing to a read error. The V and J genes are TRBV5-1 and TRBJ2-5; 7 bases align to TRBD1. The CDR3 totals 11 residues. From germline, CDR1 is SGHRS and CDR2 YFSETQ. CDR3 bases: TGCGCCAGCAGCGAAGGACAGGCCCGGAACTTC. Amino acids: CASSEGQARNF.

The genes are TRBV28 and TRBJ1-2; 12 nucleotides line up with TRBD1. V shed 5 bases and J 14 bases; nucleotides not matched to a gene: 15. The CDR3 covers 15 residues. Germline V gene lookup returns CDR1 MDHEN and CDR2 SYDVKM. The CDR3 loop reads CASSPQSPGQGAYTF. The CDR3 coding sequence is TGTGCCAGCAGTCCCCAATCACCGGGACAGGGGGCTTATACCTTC.

This clone has more than one count but fewer than ten. The chain carries TRBV12-3 or TRBV12-4 and TRBJ2-2; D unresolved. The CDR3 length is 12 residues. The germline V and J ends were trimmed by 3 bases and 7 bases, with 6 bases remaining between them. The DNA of the CDR3 is TGTGCCAGCAGTTTGTCTGTCGGGGAGCTGTTTTTT. This gives the protein CASSLSVGELFF.

The V call is TRBV7-6, the J call TRBJ2-1; D is possibly TRBD2 (5 bases). The V and J ends lost 1 base and 5 bases respectively, with 12 bases between them. Germline CDR1 reads SGHVS; CDR2 reads FNYEAQ. The CDR3 runs to 15 residues. CDR3 sequence: CASSLVGGLNNEQFF. CDR3 nucleotides: TGTGCCAGCAGCTTAGTAGGCGGGCTAAACAATGAGCAGTTCTTC.

The genes are TRBV10-1 and TRBJ1-1; the D is unclear. CDR1 and CDR2 (germline): WNHNN, SYGVQD (reference sequence). Trimming left V 4 bases short and J 0 bases short, with 21 bases between. This CDR3 region has 18 residues. The CDR3 loop reads CASSADGILPRMNTEAFF. CDR3 nucleotide sequence: TGCGCCAGCAGTGCGGACGGGATTCTCCCTCGGATGAACACTGAAGCTTTCTTT.

The gene calls are TRBV6-5 and TRBJ1-3, with D unresolved. V was cut by 3 bases and J by 0 bases, with 6 bases left in between. CDR1 is MNHEY, CDR2 SVGAGI, per germline. This CDR3 region has 14 residues. CDR3 amino acids: CASSYKDSGNTIYF. Here the CDR3 DNA reads TGTGCCAGCAGTTATAAGGACTCTGGAAACACCATATATTTT.

This clone occurred once. The chain is built from TRBV19 and TRBJ2-3; no reliable D call. The CDR3 consists of 15 residues. V lost 7 bases and J 5 bases, leaving 19 bases between the germline ends. Germline values: CDR1 LNHDA, CDR2 SQIVND (reference sequence). The CDR3 DNA sequence: TGTGCCAGTACCTCAGGAAGCGTAAGGAGAGATACGCAGTATTTT. It is translated as CASTSGSVRRDTQYF.

The V gene is TRBV18, the J gene TRBJ1-5; 7 bases align to TRBD1. The CDR3 runs to 15 residues. Germline V lookup: CDR1 KGHSH, CDR2 LQKENI. J lost 4 bases, V lost 4 bases, and 7 bases had no gene match. CDR3 in amino acids: CASSQALGQNQPQHF. In DNA form, the CDR3 reads TGTGCCAGCTCACAGGCGCTGGGACAGAATCAGCCCCAGCATTTT. Complete variable domain (other parts from reference TRBV18 and TRBJ1-5): NAGVMQNPRHLVRRRGQEARLRCSPMKGHSHVYWYRQLPEEGLKFMVYLQKENIIDESGMPKERFSAEFPKEGPSILRIQQVVRGDSAAYFCASSQALGQNQPQHFGDGTRLSIL.

This clone was seen a few times. Other nucleotide sequences in the sample specify the same CDR3. This chain joins TRBV6-6 and TRBJ2-5; 7 nucleotides align to TRBD1. The V gene end was trimmed by 5 bases and the J gene end by 9 bases; junction bases not matched to a gene: 21. Germline CDR1 is MNHNY and CDR2 is SVGAGI (reference sequence). CDR3 length: 17 amino acids. CDR3 nucleotide sequence: TGTGCCAGCAGTCACAACAGGGGCGGTCGGGGCAAGAGACCCCAGTACTTC. It specifies CASSHNRGGRGKRPQYF.

The rearrangement uses TRBV3-1 (or the pseudogene TRBV3-2) and TRBJ2-1; perhaps TRBD2 as D (6 bases). Germline values: CDR1 LGHDT, CDR2 YNNKEL (reference sequence). The CDR3 has 15 residues. The V gene lost 4 bases and the J gene lost 8 bases, with 18 bases spanning the gap. CDR3 nucleotides: TGTGCCAGCAGCCTAGAAGCGGGTGCCTGGTATGAGCAGTTCTTC. Translating gives CASSLEAGAWYEQFF.

The chain carries TRBV7-9 and TRBJ2-3; D may be TRBD2 (5 bases). V was clipped by 3 bases and J by 6 bases, with 19 bases between them. The CDR3 has 16 residues. Germline-derived CDR1 and CDR2 are SEHNR and FQNEAQ (reference sequence). CDR3 protein: CASSFEGRHSVDTQYF. The CDR3 nucleotides read TGTGCCAGCAGCTTTGAGGGAAGGCACAGCGTCGATACGCAGTATTTT.

The rearrangement uses TRBV6-1 and TRBJ1-1; 7 bases map to TRBD1. Trimming took 4 bases from V and 5 from J; bases not matched to a gene: 13. The germline gives CDR1 MNHNS, CDR2 SASEGT. There are 16 residues in the CDR3. The CDR3 is CASSVGRGRLLTEAFF. The CDR3 region has the DNA TGTGCCAGCAGTGTTGGTAGGGGGCGTCTGCTGACTGAAGCTTTCTTT.

V usage is TRBV3-1 (or the pseudogene TRBV3-2) and J usage is TRBJ1-5; D is unresolved. CDR1 and CDR2 (germline): LGHDT, YNNKEL (reference sequence). Trimming removed 5 bases at V and 7 bases at J, with 15 bases between. The CDR3 has 14 residues. In nucleotides, the CDR3 is TGTGCCAGCAGCGCCTACCCTAAAGGGCAGCCCCAGCATTTT. The encoded protein is CASSAYPKGQPQHF.

This clone was detected once. The chain uses TRBV7-2 and TRBJ2-3; 8 nucleotides line up with TRBD2. CDR1 and CDR2 (germline): SGHTA, FQGNSA. The CDR3 extends over 15 amino acids. V lost 2 bases to trimming and J lost 2 bases; unmatched junction nucleotides: 3. CDR3 coding DNA: TGTGCCAGCAGCTTACAGCGGGGGCACACAGATACGCAGTATTTT. It yields the protein CASSLQRGHTDTQYF. The whole variable domain, filled in from reference TRBV7-2 and TRBJ2-3, reads GAGVSQSPSNKVTEKGKDVELRCDPISGHTALYWYRQSLGQGLEFLIYFQGNSAPDKSGLPSDRFSAERTGGSVSTLTIQRTQQEDSAVYLCASSLQRGHTDTQYFGPGTRLTVL.

This clone has more than one count but fewer than ten. V and J are TRBV19 and TRBJ2-6; D unresolved. Germline CDR1 is LNHDA and CDR2 is SQIVND (reference sequence). The V gene lost 7 bases and the J gene lost 4 bases, with 11 bases spanning the gap. The CDR3 extends over 14 amino acids. The CDR3 sequence: CASIGASGANVLTF. As DNA, the CDR3 is TGTGCCAGTATTGGAGCCTCCGGGGCCAACGTCCTGACTTTC.

The chain combines TRBV20-1 with TRBJ1-6; D is undetermined. CDR3 length: 16 residues. Trimming removed 7 bases from V and 9 bases from J, with 25 bases in between. The germline CDR1 and CDR2 sequences are DFQATT and SNEGSKA (reference sequence). The CDR3 loop reads CSVSEPVGRSVSPLHF. The CDR3, as DNA: TGCAGTGTCAGTGAGCCTGTGGGCAGATCGGTTTCACCCCTCCACTTT.

The chain employs TRBV30 and TRBJ1-3, with a tentative D call TRBD1 (5 bases). Germline V gene sequence: CDR1 GTSNPN, CDR2 SVGIG (reference sequence). The CDR3 sequence is 12 residues long. The CDR3 region has the DNA TGTGGGCAGGGACCCTCTGGAAACACCATATATTTT. This codes for CGQGPSGNTIYF.

This chain uses TRBV2 with TRBJ2-6, with D perhaps assigned TRBD1 or TRBD2 (5 bases each). The CDR3 runs 15 residues. Germline CDR1 reads SNHLY; CDR2 reads FYNNEI. Deletions cut 2 bases from V and 2 bases from J, with 7 bases between. Written as DNA, the CDR3 is TGTGCCAGCAGTGAAAGAGGGGCTGGGGCCAACGTCCTGACTTTC. It specifies CASSERGAGANVLTF.

The genes are TRBV27 and TRBJ2-7; 10 bases map to TRBD1. Germline CDR1 MNHEY, CDR2 SMNVEV (reference sequence). This CDR3 comprises 15 residues. Trimming took 6 bases from V and 4 from J; bases not matched to a gene: 9. CDR3 coding DNA: TGTGCCAGCAGACCATTCCGGGACAGGGGATACGAGCAGTACTTC. It translates to CASRPFRDRGYEQYF.

This clone was counted once. J is TRBJ2-7 and V is TRBV7-8, with TRBD2 matching over 8 bases. The CDR3 has 14 amino acids. The germline gives CDR1 SGHVS, CDR2 FQNEAQ. The ends lost 1 base at V and 4 bases at J; junction bases unmatched: 3. Here the CDR3 DNA reads TGTGCCAGCAGCTTAGAGCGGGGGCTGTACGAGCAGTACTTC. Translation: CASSLERGLYEQYF.

The rearrangement links TRBV11-1 to TRBJ2-1; D not certain. The CDR3 consists of 15 residues. Trimming took 1 base from V and 1 from J, leaving 8 bases between them. CDR1 and CDR2 (germline): SGHAT, FQDESV (reference sequence). This chain's CDR3 is CASSLVADSYNEQFF. The CDR3 nucleotides are TGTGCCAGCAGCTTAGTGGCTGATTCCTACAATGAGCAGTTCTTC.

This clone was counted a few times. The chain recombines TRBV6-5 with TRBJ1-3; D call uncertain. V gave up 4 bases and J gave up 4 bases, with 8 bases separating them. This CDR3 region has 13 residues. Per the germline V gene, CDR1 is MNHEY and CDR2 is SVGAGI. CDR3 in amino acids: CASSSGGGNTIYF. The CDR3 coding sequence is TGTGCCAGCAGTTCGGGCGGAGGAAACACCATATATTTT.

The chain is built from TRBV27 and TRBJ2-3; 7 bases line up with TRBD1. Germline CDR1 reads MNHEY; CDR2 reads SMNVEV (reference sequence). There are 15 residues in the CDR3. V shed 6 bases, J shed 0 bases, and the junction held 6 bases outside the gene matches. CDR3 region: CASRWDSRSTDTQYF. CDR3 coding DNA: TGTGCCAGCAGGTGGGACAGCCGAAGCACAGATACGCAGTATTTT.